This passage covers 25 T cell receptor beta chains from one sample sequenced in a study of control samples from healthy donors and cancer patients. TCRdb's copy holds only in-frame clones and misses some; the assay was immunoSEQ multiplex PCR. The sample records 55,000 to 70,000 clones, around 90% being singletons. The source material was PBMCs. Receptor source: a man aged 55 to 69 with colorectal cancer.

J is TRBJ2-1 and V is TRBV9; 8 positions match TRBD2. V trimming: 1 base; J trimming: 2 bases; junction bases outside the gene matches: 2. Germline loops: CDR1 SGDLS, CDR2 YYNGEE. CDR3 length: 15 amino acids. The CDR3 sequence: CASSVTSGAYNEQFF. DNA of the CDR3: TGTGCCAGCAGCGTAACTAGCGGCGCCTACAATGAGCAGTTCTTC.

V and J are TRBV4-2 and TRBJ2-3; D is ambiguous. V shed 4 bases and J shed 6 bases, with 11 bases lying between them. Germline CDR1 LGHNA, CDR2 YNFKEQ. The CDR3 is 13 residues long. The CDR3 DNA is TGTGCCAGCAGCCCCCTTGGCGCGGATACGCAGTATTTT. Translation gives CASSPLGADTQYF.

This chain connects TRBV5-5 to TRBJ1-3; the D is unclear. V was pared by 5 bases and J by 0 bases, with 12 bases between. Per germline, CDR1 SGHKS and CDR2 YYEKEE (reference sequence). The CDR3 consists of 15 residues. The CDR3 sequence is CASSLGRISGNTIYF. CDR3 DNA sequence: TGTGCCAGCAGTTTAGGACGGATCTCTGGAAACACCATATATTTT.

The chain carries TRBV12-3 or TRBV12-4 and TRBJ1-2; the match to TRBD1 covers 7 bases. V was clipped by 7 bases and J by 5 bases; unmatched bases: 4. This CDR3 has 12 amino acids. In DNA form, the CDR3 reads TGTGCCAGCAACCTACAGGGGTATGGCTACACCTTC. Residues: CASNLQGYGYTF.

The J gene is TRBJ1-2, the V gene TRBV19; 9 bases agree with TRBD1. Germline CDR1 reads LNHDA; CDR2 reads SQIVND (reference sequence). CDR3 length equals 17 residues. J was trimmed by 6 bases and V by 5 bases; bases with no gene match: 16. The CDR3 coding sequence is TGTGCCAGTAGTCCCCCCGGCTGGACAGGGGATGGAAATGGCTACACCTTC. It specifies CASSPPGWTGDGNGYTF.

The chain links TRBV30 to TRBJ1-6; possible D gene TRBD1, 6 bases. The germline CDR1 and CDR2 sequences are GTSNPN and SVGIG (reference sequence). The CDR3 loop spans 14 amino acids. Trimming took 3 bases from V and 4 from J, leaving 10 bases between them. The CDR3, as DNA: TGTGCCTGGAGATTGGGGGCGTATAATTCACCCCTCCACTTT. Its protein is CAWRLGAYNSPLHF.

Only a few counts were recorded for this clone. This chain links TRBV10-3 with TRBJ1-1, with a weak D call TRBD1 (6 bases). Trimming shortened V by 6 bases and J by 4 bases, and 12 bases separated the two germline ends. The CDR3 runs to 13 residues. In germline, CDR1 is ENHRY, CDR2 SYGVKD. As DNA, the CDR3 is TGTGCCATCAGCAAAACAGGGACCACTGAAGCTTTCTTT. It specifies CAISKTGTTEAFF.

The chain couples TRBV12-3 or TRBV12-4 to TRBJ2-5, with D perhaps being TRBD1 or TRBD2 (6 bases each). The CDR3 spans 13 residues. Trimming cost V 4 bases and J 5 bases, with 11 bases left between them. CDR3 nucleotides: TGTGCCAGCAGTTGGGGGGCCTCCGAGACCCAGTACTTC. It specifies CASSWGASETQYF.

V and J are TRBV7-3 and TRBJ2-5, with D perhaps matching TRBD1 (5 bases). Looked up from germline, CDR1 is SGHTA and CDR2 is FQGTGA. V gave up 3 bases and J gave up 5 bases, with 10 bases separating them. This CDR3 region has 13 residues. CDR3 amino acids: CASSFGALETQYF. In nucleotides, the CDR3 is TGTGCCAGCAGCTTTGGGGCCTTGGAGACCCAGTACTTC.

This clone has only one observation. The J gene is TRBJ2-5, the V gene TRBV9, with TRBD1 matching over 8 bases. The J segment lost 5 bases and the V segment lost 0 bases, leaving 9 bases of the junction unmatched. The CDR3 extends over 16 amino acids. Germline CDR1 reads SGDLS; CDR2 reads YYNGEE. This CDR3 reads CASSVVPQGAFETQYF. The CDR3 DNA sequence: TGTGCCAGCAGCGTAGTCCCGCAGGGGGCATTCGAGACCCAGTACTTC.

The V gene is TRBV19, the J gene TRBJ2-2, with no clear D. V was trimmed by 2 bases and J by 5 bases, leaving 12 bases between them. Germline loops: CDR1 LNHDA, CDR2 SQIVND (reference sequence). This CDR3 spans 15 amino acids. CDR3 sequence (DNA): TGTGCCAGTAGTATACGGCTCCGGCGAACCGGGGAGCTGTTTTTT. Translated, it gives CASSIRLRRTGELFF.

This clone was recorded a few times. The V and J genes are TRBV7-3 and TRBJ1-2; D gene uncertain. V was cut by 5 bases and J by 8 bases, with 18 bases left in between. Germline V gene sequence: CDR1 SGHTA, CDR2 FQGTGA. This CDR3 contains 14 residues. The CDR3 nucleotides read TGTGCCAGCAGCCCCACGGCCGCCGCCCTAGGCTACACCTTC. Translating gives CASSPTAAALGYTF.

V gene TRBV5-1 combines with J gene TRBJ1-1; D unresolved. The CDR3 is made up of 12 amino acids. V gave up 5 bases and J gave up 5 bases, with 10 bases separating them. In germline, CDR1 is SGHRS, CDR2 YFSETQ. Written as DNA, the CDR3 is TGCGCCAGCAGTCGGACCCATACTGAAGCTTTCTTT. It codes for CASSRTHTEAFF.

The chain is built from TRBV7-9 and TRBJ1-3, with D uncertain. Germline values: CDR1 SEHNR, CDR2 FQNEAQ (reference sequence). The CDR3 length is 14 residues. V lost 5 bases and J lost 4, with 12 bases in between. CDR3 residues: CASSPDPSGNTIYF. The DNA of the CDR3 is TGTGCCAGCAGCCCCGATCCCTCCGGAAACACCATATATTTT. The full variable domain, with the rest looked up from reference TRBV7-9 and TRBJ1-3, is DTGVSQNPRHKITKRGQNVTFRCDPISEHNRLYWYRQTLGQGPEFLTYFQNEAQLEKSRLLSDRFSAERPKGSFSTLEIQRTEQGDSAMYLCASSPDPSGNTIYFGEGSWLTVV.

The chain uses TRBV27 and TRBJ2-5, with 11 positions matching TRBD2. Germline assignment: CDR1 MNHEY and CDR2 SMNVEV (reference sequence). This CDR3 spans 19 amino acids. J lost 4 bases, V lost 7 bases, and 20 bases had no gene match. CDR3 in DNA: TGTGCCAGCACCGGGAAAGGGGCTAGCGGGGGGCCTAGGGGAGAGACCCAGTACTTC. Translated: CASTGKGASGGPRGETQYF.

The chain uses TRBV6-2 or TRBV6-3 and TRBJ1-2; D possibly corresponds to TRBD1 (5 bases). V was cut by 6 bases and J by 6 bases, with 14 bases left in between. Germline V gene data show CDR1 as MNHEY and CDR2 as SVGEGT. The CDR3 contains 13 residues. The CDR3 is CASSDQGDDGYTF. The CDR3 coding sequence is TGTGCCAGCAGCGATCAGGGAGATGATGGCTACACCTTC.

The table lists this clone with a count of one. The J gene is TRBJ1-1, the V gene TRBV5-5; D unresolved. CDR1 and CDR2 from the germline V gene are SGHKS and YYEKEE (reference sequence). This CDR3 is 11 amino acids long. Trimming stripped 2 bases from V and 7 bases from J, with 6 bases between. CDR3 residues: CASSFPGEAFF. CDR3 nucleotides: TGTGCCAGCAGCTTTCCGGGTGAAGCTTTCTTT.

The chain is built from TRBV2 and TRBJ2-7, with 11 positions matching TRBD1. V lost 5 bases and J lost 1; bases outside the gene matches: 13. The CDR3 is made up of 18 amino acids. Germline loops: CDR1 SNHLY, CDR2 FYNNEI. The CDR3 is CASSIPRTGGLFSYEQYF. The CDR3 DNA is TGTGCCAGCAGTATTCCTAGGACAGGGGGCCTTTTTTCCTACGAGCAGTACTTC.

The chain recombines TRBV7-2 with TRBJ1-4, with 8 bases fitting TRBD1. This CDR3 has 14 residues. With 4 bases clipped from V and 8 bases from J, the junction kept 6 bases outside the gene matches. Germline values: CDR1 SGHTA, CDR2 FQGNSA. In DNA, the CDR3 is TGTGCCAGCAGCTCAGGGGGCCTAGGGGAAAAACTGTTTTTT. It translates to CASSSGGLGEKLFF.

This clone came up a few times. The chain combines TRBV6-6 with TRBJ1-5; the D is unclear. Germline V lookup: CDR1 MNHNY, CDR2 SVGAGI (reference sequence). This CDR3 is 12 amino acids long. Trimming shortened V by 7 bases and J by 3 bases, and 7 bases separated the two germline ends. CDR3 loop: CASTFDNQPQHF. The CDR3 nucleotides read TGTGCCAGCACTTTCGACAATCAGCCCCAGCATTTT.

The V call is TRBV7-3, the J call TRBJ1-1; perhaps TRBD1 as D (5 bases). The germline V gene has CDR1 SGHTA and CDR2 FQGTGA. CDR3 length: 13 residues. The V end was cut by 3 bases, the J end by 1 base, with 6 bases between. CDR3 in amino acids: CASSFGANTEAFF. The CDR3 DNA reads TGTGCCAGCAGCTTTGGGGCGAACACTGAAGCTTTCTTT.

This chain joins TRBV20-1 and TRBJ1-2, with D perhaps matching TRBD1 (6 bases). Germline assignment: CDR1 DFQATT and CDR2 SNEGSKA (reference sequence). V was trimmed by 1 base and J by 7 bases, leaving 7 bases between them. The CDR3 extends over 11 amino acids. CDR3 amino acids: CSARATGGYTF. Written as DNA, the CDR3 is TGCAGTGCTAGAGCGACAGGTGGCTACACCTTC.

The chain joins TRBV6-4 to TRBJ1-5; tentative D call: TRBD1 (5 bases). Germline lookup yields CDR1 MRHNA and CDR2 SNTAGT. V dropped 3 bases and J dropped 6 bases, with 15 bases sitting between them. The length of the CDR3 is 15 residues. CDR3 DNA sequence: TGTGCCAGCAGTGAGGGGCCAGATGGAGGTCAGCCCCAGCATTTT. Amino acid sequence: CASSEGPDGGQPQHF.

The V gene is TRBV9, the J gene TRBJ1-6; D is possibly TRBD1 (5 bases). This CDR3 region has 18 residues. The V gene lost 2 bases and the J gene lost 6 bases, with 21 bases spanning the gap. Germline V gene lookup returns CDR1 SGDLS and CDR2 YYNGEE. The CDR3 reads CASSVDGGRQGSNSPLHF. The CDR3 DNA reads as TGTGCCAGCAGCGTGGATGGTGGTAGGCAGGGATCTAATTCACCCCTCCACTTT.

This chain links TRBV27 with TRBJ1-2; 7 bases map to TRBD1. From germline, CDR1 is MNHEY and CDR2 SMNVEV (reference sequence). The CDR3 covers 13 residues. The J segment lost 7 bases and the V segment lost 5 bases, leaving 7 bases of the junction unmatched. The CDR3 sequence: CASSLDRFVGYTF. The CDR3 DNA reads as TGTGCCAGCAGTCTGGACAGGTTCGTTGGCTACACCTTC.